These 29 T cell receptor beta chains share one sample of origin, sequenced in a study of blood T cells in healthy people across ages. A second PCR of 7 to 11 cycles used a sample-barcoded 5' primer and a J-beta primer mix. TCRdb passed the 5' RACE reads through MiXCR, listing each CDR3 protein once. The sample includes roughly 700,000 distinct CDR3 sequences, approximately 25% of them seen just once. Separately, the same data were catalogued under a study of T cells of mothers and their children.

Sample: blood. These TCRs come from a boy between 10 and 17 years old in good health.

This clonotype has more than one count but fewer than ten. V usage is TRBV11-3 and J usage is TRBJ2-1; 8 bases are a match to TRBD1. V was pared by 5 bases and J by 8 bases, with 14 bases of the junction left unmatched. CDR1 and CDR2 (germline): SGHNT, YENEEA. The CDR3 is 16 residues long. In nucleotides, the CDR3 is TGTGCCAGCAGCCCCCGACAGGGGAGCGGCATCCATGAGCAGTTCTTC. Translated: CASSPRQGSGIHEQFF.

The rearrangement links TRBV11-1 to TRBJ2-5; TRBD1 might be the D (6 bases). This CDR3 region has 15 residues. CDR1 is SGHAT and CDR2 is FQDESV in the germline V gene (reference sequence). V lost 6 bases, J lost 2 bases, and 16 bases lay in between. The CDR3 DNA sequence: TGTGCCAGCAGTCCCTTTCCTGGACAGCAAGAGACCCAGTACTTC. This gives the protein CASSPFPGQQETQYF.

This clonotype appeared a few times. The V and J genes are TRBV5-5 and TRBJ1-4; D unclear. From germline, CDR1 is SGHKS and CDR2 YYEKEE (reference sequence). This CDR3 has 14 amino acids. V gave up 1 base and J gave up 5 bases, with 9 bases separating them. The CDR3 region is CASSLNNANEKLFF. The CDR3 coding sequence is TGTGCCAGCAGCTTGAACAACGCCAATGAAAAACTGTTTTTT.

This clonotype was observed a single time. The chain links TRBV12-3 or TRBV12-4 to TRBJ1-3; possibly TRBD1 for D (6 bases). Trimming removed 5 bases at V and 0 bases at J, with 11 bases between. This CDR3 has 15 residues. The CDR3 is CASSPLDSSGNTIYF. The CDR3 nucleotides are TGTGCCAGCAGTCCTCTGGACAGCTCTGGAAACACCATATATTTT.

The chain recombines TRBV7-3 with TRBJ1-1, with 7 nucleotides matching TRBD1. This CDR3 comprises 12 residues. Germline values: CDR1 SGHTA, CDR2 FQGTGA. The junction had 5 bases not matched to a gene; V was cut back by 6 bases and J by 7 bases. CDR3 amino acids: CASSSGTDEAFF. As DNA, the CDR3 is TGTGCCAGCAGTTCCGGGACAGATGAAGCTTTCTTT.

This clonotype has a handful of counts. The chain carries TRBV5-4 and TRBJ2-5; 9 positions agree with TRBD2. The CDR3 totals 14 residues. After removal of 4 bases from V and 2 bases from J, the junction contained 3 bases not matched to a gene. Germline V CDR1 and CDR2: SGHNT, YYREEE (reference sequence). The CDR3 region has the DNA TGTGCCAGCAGCGGCGGACTAGCGCAAGAGACCCAGTACTTC. Its protein product is CASSGGLAQETQYF.

This clonotype turned up a few times. The chain recombines TRBV29-1 with TRBJ2-1; TRBD1 matches at 10 bases. The trim removed 1 base at V and 8 bases at J, leaving 8 bases unmatched. The CDR3 runs to 15 residues. Germline CDR1 SQVTM, CDR2 ANQGSEA. The CDR3 nucleotides read TGCAGCGTTGAAGTCACCGGGACAGGGGTCGATGAGCAGTTCTTC. The encoded protein is CSVEVTGTGVDEQFF.

This clonotype appeared many times. The junction differs from germline at one of its ends, possibly a read error. V usage is TRBV4-1 and J usage is TRBJ2-7; 7 nucleotides align to TRBD1. This CDR3 is built from 14 residues. CDR1 is MGHRA, CDR2 YSYEKL, per germline. The CDR3 here is CASSPTGLSYEQYF. DNA for the CDR3: TGTGCCAGCAGCCCGACAGGGCTTTCCTACGAGCAGTACTTC.

A few counts support this clonotype. This CDR3 is CASRSTGTQYF. CDR3 sequence (DNA): TGTGCCAGCAGGTCAACAGGGACCCAGTACTTC. J is TRBJ2-5 and V is TRBV12-3 or TRBV12-4; the D gene is possibly TRBD1 (5 bases). This CDR3 region has 11 residues. Trimming pared 6 bases from V and 7 bases from J, leaving 9 bases between.

The rearrangement links TRBV5-1 to TRBJ2-7, with unresolved D. V was trimmed by 0 bases and J by 6 bases, leaving 13 bases between them. The CDR3 covers 14 residues. Germline V gene data show CDR1 as SGHRS and CDR2 as YFSETQ. Here the CDR3 reads CASSLDQNPSEQYF. The CDR3, as DNA: TGCGCCAGCAGCTTGGATCAGAACCCCTCCGAGCAGTACTTC.

The chain carries TRBV5-1 and TRBJ2-1; D is unclear. The CDR3 sequence is 12 residues long. V was pared by 4 bases and J by 6 bases, with 8 bases between. CDR1 is SGHRS and CDR2 is YFSETQ in the germline V gene. The CDR3 DNA sequence: TGCGCCAGCAGCCCCAATGGCAATGAGCAGTTCTTC. Residues: CASSPNGNEQFF.

Only a few counts were recorded for this clonotype. The chain has TRBV4-1 and TRBJ1-3; D is ambiguous. The germline CDR1 and CDR2 sequences are MGHRA and YSYEKL. The CDR3 spans 13 residues. Trimming took off 3 bases at V and 4 bases at J, with 7 bases between the two ends. The CDR3 here is CASSHVTGNTIYF. The DNA of the CDR3 is TGCGCCAGCAGCCATGTAACCGGAAACACCATATATTTT.

The rearrangement links TRBV7-9 to TRBJ2-7; D not certain. The V and J ends lost 1 base and 5 bases respectively, with 12 bases between them. The V gene's germline CDR1 is SEHNR and CDR2 FQNEAQ (reference sequence). The CDR3 length is 14 residues. The CDR3 DNA reads as TGTGCCAGCAGCTTAGGGGCGAGACGGGACGAGCAGTACTTC. Residues: CASSLGARRDEQYF.

This clonotype has a handful of counts. The junction and the germline gene differ at one end; a read error may be behind it. The genes are TRBV29-1 and TRBJ1-2; 7 bases agree with TRBD1. The CDR3 length is 9 residues. Germline lookup yields CDR1 SQVTM and CDR2 ANQGSEA. As DNA, the CDR3 is TGCAGCGTTGATGGACAGGTCCATTTC. Translating it yields CSVDGQVHF.

The V gene is TRBV7-2, the J gene TRBJ2-3; tentative D call: TRBD2 (5 bases). The ends were cut back, 0 bases at V and 4 bases at J, with 14 bases in the middle. Germline CDR1 reads SGHTA; CDR2 reads FQGNSA. The CDR3 spans 16 residues. CDR3 DNA sequence: TGTGCCAGCAGCTTAGCAACTAAGGAGGTCGCAGATACGCAGTATTTT. It codes for CASSLATKEVADTQYF.

The chain carries TRBV4-1 and TRBJ2-5; 10 nucleotides match TRBD2. The V gene end was trimmed by 4 bases and the J gene end by 9 bases; junction bases not matched to a gene: 5. Per the germline V gene, CDR1 is MGHRA and CDR2 is YSYEKL. The CDR3 runs to 13 residues. The CDR3, as DNA: TGCGCCAGCAGCCCCACTAGCGGGACGGCCCAGTACTTC. Amino acid sequence: CASSPTSGTAQYF.

V and J are TRBV9 and TRBJ2-1; 10 bases fit TRBD2. With 2 bases clipped from V and 4 bases from J, the junction kept 9 bases outside the gene matches. The CDR3 sequence is 17 residues long. CDR1 is SGDLS and CDR2 is YYNGEE in the germline V gene. CDR3 nucleotide sequence: TGTGCCAGCAGCGTGTCGGGACTAGCGTTGGGGTACAATGAGCAGTTCTTC. This encodes CASSVSGLALGYNEQFF.

The chain recombines TRBV28 with TRBJ2-5, with D perhaps matching TRBD1 or TRBD2 (5 bases each). The J call may be incorrect, as the DNA end agrees better with TRBJ2-7. The CDR3 has 14 residues. The germline V gene has CDR1 MDHEN and CDR2 SYDVKM. The DNA of the CDR3 is TGTGCCAGCCCACCCAATGGTGGGGGCTACGAGCAGTACTTC. It translates to CASPPNGGGYEQYF.

This sequence joins TRBV14 and TRBJ2-5; TRBD2 agrees at 7 bases. V dropped 0 bases and J dropped 2; count of bases not matched to a gene: 9. Germline CDR1 SGHDN, CDR2 FVKESK. The CDR3 consists of 17 residues. CDR3 DNA sequence: TGTGCCAGCAGCCAAGATCGAGGAGCGGGGCCACAAGAGACCCAGTACTTC. This encodes CASSQDRGAGPQETQYF.

V gene TRBV12-3 or TRBV12-4 combines with J gene TRBJ2-5; 8 bases agree with TRBD1. The CDR3 extends over 15 amino acids. Trimming cost V 4 bases and J 5 bases; bases outside gene matches: 9. The CDR3 sequence is CASSSGTGRLETQYF. CDR3 DNA: TGTGCCAGCAGTTCCGGGACAGGACGTCTGGAGACCCAGTACTTC.

This sequence joins TRBV20-1 and TRBJ2-5, with a possible D match to TRBD2 (6 bases). The V and J ends lost 6 bases and 2 bases respectively, with 16 bases between them. CDR1 and CDR2 from the germline V gene are DFQATT and SNEGSKA (reference sequence). The CDR3 spans 14 residues. The CDR3 DNA reads TGCAGTGCGACCGGGACTGCAAATCAAGAGACCCAGTACTTC. Protein sequence: CSATGTANQETQYF.

This clonotype has a single count. The rearrangement uses TRBV3-1 and TRBJ2-1, with 7 bases lining up with TRBD2. V lost 1 base and J lost 2; bases outside the gene matches: 11. Per the germline V gene, CDR1 is LGHDT and CDR2 is YNNKEL (reference sequence). The CDR3 has 18 amino acids. As DNA, the CDR3 is TGTGCCAGCAGCCAAGGCCCTATAGCGGGCGAACCCTACAATGAGCAGTTCTTC. Protein sequence: CASSQGPIAGEPYNEQFF.

CDR3 region: CASSLSWRGGDEQFF. The CDR3 region has the DNA TGTGCCAGCAGTTTGTCCTGGCGGGGGGGAGATGAGCAGTTCTTC. The chain employs TRBV12-3 or TRBV12-4 and TRBJ2-1; 9 positions match TRBD2. V lost 3 bases to trimming and J lost 8 bases; unmatched junction nucleotides: 8. CDR3 length: 15 residues.

This clonotype was counted a few times. The V call is TRBV20-1, the J call TRBJ2-5, with a tentative D call TRBD1 (6 bases). The CDR3 is 17 residues long. V was clipped by 0 bases and J by 5 bases, with 22 bases between them. CDR1 and CDR2 from the germline V gene are DFQATT and SNEGSKA (reference sequence). CDR3 bases: TGCAGTGCTAGAGATCTAGCTAGTGGGACAAGATTGGAGACCCAGTACTTC. Translation gives CSARDLASGTRLETQYF.

The chain links TRBV7-2 to TRBJ2-7; no firm D call. Germline V gene data show CDR1 as SGHTA and CDR2 as FQGNSA. This CDR3 is built from 12 residues. V shed 3 bases and J shed 3 bases, with 6 bases lying between them. The chain's CDR3 is CASSFLYYEQYF. DNA of the CDR3: TGTGCCAGCAGCTTCCTATACTACGAGCAGTACTTC.

The chain couples TRBV7-8 to TRBJ2-2, with TRBD2 matching 13 bases. Looked up from germline, CDR1 is SGHVS and CDR2 is FQNEAQ. After removal of 5 bases from V and 5 bases from J, the junction contained 11 bases not matched to a gene. This CDR3 contains 18 residues. This CDR3 is CASSQRLGLAGDTGELFF. The CDR3 nucleotides read TGTGCCAGCAGCCAGAGACTAGGACTAGCGGGAGATACCGGGGAGCTGTTTTTT.

The sample holds a few counts of this clonotype. This sequence joins TRBV29-1 and TRBJ2-5, with 8 bases aligning to TRBD2. The V and J ends lost 5 bases and 4 bases, in that order; junction bases with no gene match: 12. This CDR3 has 15 amino acids. The germline V gene has CDR1 SQVTM and CDR2 ANQGSEA. The CDR3 bases are TGCAGCGTTCCCCCAGGGACCCTAGCGGGAGAGACCCAGTACTTC. Translation gives CSVPPGTLAGETQYF.

This clonotype was seen only a few times. This chain links TRBV28 with TRBJ2-5, with D possibly being TRBD1 (5 bases). The DNA matches TRBJ2-7 better at its end, which makes the J call doubtful. The V gene's germline CDR1 is MDHEN and CDR2 SYDVKM. This CDR3 contains 15 residues. CDR3 in amino acids: CASSLAAKGLYEQYF. The CDR3, as DNA: TGTGCCAGCAGTTTAGCCGCAAAGGGGCTCTACGAGCAGTACTTC.

This rearrangement joins TRBV28 to TRBJ2-2; the D is unclear. V was pared by 7 bases and J by 5 bases, with 11 bases between. The CDR3 totals 13 residues. Germline V gene sequence: CDR1 MDHEN, CDR2 SYDVKM. CDR3 protein: CASNWQLTGELFF. In DNA, the CDR3 is TGTGCCAGCAATTGGCAGCTAACCGGGGAGCTGTTTTTT.